Below, one T cell receptor beta chain is given with its context. This record belongs to a study of blood T cell repertoires in COVID-19. As for the study in general: Acute and convalescent COVID-19 samples came from the United States, Italy and Spain. Nucleic acid was either cDNA or gDNA, and it came from T cells, B-cell-depleted T cells, or PBMCs.

The V gene lost 3 bases and the J gene lost 0 bases, with 11 bases spanning the gap. Germline values: CDR1 KGHSH, CDR2 LQKENI. The CDR3 is made up of 16 amino acids. As originally analysed: Quantification of nucleated cells was approximated via reference gene primer amplification. Produced via immunoSEQ multiplex PCR; TCRdb's table is partial and in-frame only. That table supplies the V and J calls and clone size; D and trimming were determined from the DNA. In the table there are around 95,000 clones, roughly nine tenths of which are singletons. J is TRBJ2-2 and V is TRBV18; D not certain. The sequenced sample was peripheral blood. The receptor's source is a man in his fifties with active COVID-19. CDR3 bases: TGTGCCAGCTCACCGTCAAGAGGAGCGAACACCGGGGAGCTGTTTTTT. Protein product: CASSPSRGANTGELFF.